The count of the clone carrying this T cell receptor (beta chain) is one. Trimming shortened V by 2 bases and J by 8 bases, and 11 bases separated the two germline ends. Germline CDR1 reads KGHDR; CDR2 reads SFDVKD. The CDR3 sequence is 13 residues long. The data are from a study of blood T cell repertoires in COVID-19. At the level of the study: The study drew acute and convalescent COVID-19 samples from the United States, Italy and Spain.

As handled by the study authors: Using reference gene primer amplification, nucleated cell counts were estimated. Generated by immunoSEQ multiplex PCR, the TCRdb table keeps only in-frame clones and is missing some. V, J and clone size reflect that table, while D and trimming were determined from the DNA. Here the sample spans 95,000 to 150,000 clones, roughly 88% being singletons. The source of this sequence is a human donor in a cohort sampled during active COVID-19. The chain couples TRBV24-1 to TRBJ1-2; maybe TRBD1 (6 bases). The sample taken for sequencing was peripheral blood. CDR3 residues: CATSDSRTVGYTF. CDR3 nucleotides: TGTGCCACCAGTGATTCTAGGACAGTAGGCTACACCTTC.